These T cell receptor beta chains were read from a single sample in a study of cytomegalovirus exposure and HLA in healthy donors. Profiled with immunoSEQ multiplex PCR; TCRdb holds only in-frame clones, not every one. This sample has under 200,000 clones, with roughly four fifths found just once. The sequenced sample was PBMCs. These receptors were obtained from a woman in her twenties or thirties in good health and CMV-seropositive. Both conserved end residues are part of each CDR3. Each record gives: V gene, J gene, clone size, D gene, CDR3 protein, CDR3 DNA. The D gene is left open where the match is weak. Not all rows give a size; the values are once, few, many and, for expanded clones, a class.

v_call: TRBV10-3; j_call: TRBJ1-6; clone_size: NA; d_call: NA; cdr3_aa: CAISAVADASPLHF; cdr3_nt: TGTGCCATCAGTGCTGTGGCGGATGCTTCACCCCTCCACTTT
v_call: TRBV28; j_call: TRBJ1-5; clone_size: NA; d_call: NA; cdr3_aa: CASSSPLRNLNQPQHF; cdr3_nt: TGTGCCAGCAGTTCCCCCTTGAGAAACCTTAATCAGCCCCAGCATTTT
v_call: TRBV5-4; j_call: TRBJ2-1; clone_size: NA; d_call: TRBD2; cdr3_aa: CASSLVAGDNEQFF; cdr3_nt: TGTGCCAGCAGCTTGGTAGCGGGAGACAATGAGCAGTTCTTC
v_call: TRBV7-9; j_call: TRBJ2-5; clone_size: NA; d_call: TRBD2; cdr3_aa: CASSLGALAGGETQYF; cdr3_nt: TGTGCCAGCAGCTTAGGGGCACTAGCGGGAGGAGAGACCCAGTACTTC
v_call: TRBV6-5; j_call: TRBJ2-7; clone_size: NA; d_call: TRBD1; cdr3_aa: CASSYAGTGDSYEQYF; cdr3_nt: TGTGCCAGCAGTTACGCCGGGACAGGGGATTCCTACGAGCAGTACTTC
v_call: TRBV6-1; j_call: TRBJ1-2; clone_size: NA; d_call: TRBD1; cdr3_aa: CASSQAGTEIYGYTF; cdr3_nt: TGTGCCAGCAGTCAGGCCGGGACAGAGATCTATGGCTACACCTTC
v_call: TRBV9; j_call: TRBJ2-2; clone_size: NA; d_call: NA; cdr3_aa: CASSATVANTGELFF; cdr3_nt: TGTGCCAGCAGCGCCACAGTCGCGAACACCGGGGAGCTGTTTTTT
v_call: TRBV28; j_call: TRBJ1-1; clone_size: NA; d_call: TRBD1; cdr3_aa: CASTDDRANTEAFF; cdr3_nt: TGTGCCAGCACCGATGACAGGGCGAACACTGAAGCTTTCTTT
v_call: TRBV5-1; j_call: TRBJ2-2; clone_size: once; d_call: TRBD1; cdr3_aa: CASSYGTANTGELFF; cdr3_nt: TGCGCCAGCAGCTACGGGACAGCGAACACCGGGGAGCTGTTTTTT
v_call: TRBV7-9; j_call: TRBJ2-1; clone_size: NA; d_call: TRBD2; cdr3_aa: CASTMTSGYKDEQFF; cdr3_nt: TGTGCCAGCACCATGACTAGCGGCTATAAGGATGAGCAGTTCTTC
v_call: TRBV30; j_call: TRBJ1-1; clone_size: NA; d_call: NA; cdr3_aa: CAWSVQGWGTEAFF; cdr3_nt: TGTGCCTGGAGTGTACAGGGTTGGGGAACTGAAGCTTTCTTT
v_call: TRBV29-1; j_call: TRBJ2-3; clone_size: once; d_call: NA; cdr3_aa: CSVEITGDTQYF; cdr3_nt: TGCAGCGTTGAAATTACAGGGGATACGCAGTATTTT
v_call: TRBV13; j_call: TRBJ2-7; clone_size: NA; d_call: TRBD2; cdr3_aa: CASRSSASGGSSSYEQYF; cdr3_nt: TGTGCCAGCAGATCTTCCGCTAGCGGGGGGTCTAGCTCCTACGAGCAGTACTTC
v_call: TRBV19; j_call: TRBJ1-2; clone_size: NA; d_call: NA; cdr3_aa: CASSHTDRQGLITF; cdr3_nt: TGTGCCAGTAGTCACACCGACAGGCAGGGCCTTATCACCTTC
v_call: TRBV2; j_call: TRBJ1-3; clone_size: NA; d_call: TRBD1; cdr3_aa: CASRSRGLGNTIYF; cdr3_nt: TGTGCCAGCCGAAGCAGGGGGCTTGGAAACACCATATATTTT
v_call: TRBV19; j_call: TRBJ2-7; clone_size: NA; d_call: TRBD1; cdr3_aa: CASRRADRVTYEQYF; cdr3_nt: TGTGCCAGTCGAAGGGCGGACAGGGTGACTTACGAGCAGTACTTC
v_call: TRBV18; j_call: TRBJ1-5; clone_size: few; d_call: TRBD1; cdr3_aa: CASSPTGNQPQHF; cdr3_nt: TGTGCCAGCTCCCCGACAGGGAATCAGCCCCAGCATTTT
v_call: TRBV5-1; j_call: TRBJ2-2; clone_size: NA; d_call: TRBD2; cdr3_aa: CASSLAAGTRDTGELFF; cdr3_nt: TGCGCCAGCAGCCTGGCGGCCGGGACTAGGGATACCGGGGAGCTGTTTTTT
v_call: TRBV30; j_call: TRBJ1-3; clone_size: few; d_call: NA; cdr3_aa: CGSGTGAAGNTIYF; cdr3_nt: TGCGGCAGCGGCACGGGAGCGGCTGGAAACACCATATATTTT
v_call: TRBV5-1; j_call: TRBJ2-1; clone_size: NA; d_call: NA; cdr3_aa: CASSLGRDEQFF; cdr3_nt: TGCGCCAGCAGCTTGGGCCGGGATGAGCAGTTCTTC
v_call: TRBV4-3; j_call: TRBJ2-3; clone_size: NA; d_call: TRBD2; cdr3_aa: CASSRKSGRLGAGTQYF; cdr3_nt: TGCGCCAGCAGCCGAAAGAGCGGGAGACTAGGAGCCGGTACGCAGTATTTT
v_call: TRBV7-9; j_call: TRBJ2-1; clone_size: NA; d_call: TRBD2; cdr3_aa: CATASWDYYNEQFF; cdr3_nt: TGTGCCACCGCGTCTTGGGACTACTACAATGAGCAGTTCTTC
v_call: TRBV14; j_call: TRBJ1-1; clone_size: NA; d_call: TRBD1; cdr3_aa: CASSQEQGTAHEAFF; cdr3_nt: TGTGCCAGCAGCCAAGAGCAAGGGACAGCGCATGAAGCTTTCTTT
v_call: TRBV30; j_call: TRBJ2-3; clone_size: once; d_call: TRBD2; cdr3_aa: CAWQRSGRGDTQYF; cdr3_nt: TGTGCCTGGCAAAGGAGCGGGAGAGGAGATACGCAGTATTTT
v_call: TRBV7-2; j_call: TRBJ2-5; clone_size: NA; d_call: TRBD2; cdr3_aa: CASTQAGGETQYF; cdr3_nt: TGTGCCAGCACCCAAGCGGGAGGAGAGACCCAGTACTTC
v_call: TRBV7-9; j_call: TRBJ2-5; clone_size: NA; d_call: TRBD2; cdr3_aa: CASSLLASGGETQYF; cdr3_nt: TGTGCCAGCAGCTTGTTGGCTAGCGGGGGAGAGACCCAGTACTTC
v_call: TRBV20-1; j_call: TRBJ2-5; clone_size: NA; d_call: NA; cdr3_aa: CSARQQETQYF; cdr3_nt: TGCAGTGCTAGACAACAAGAGACCCAGTACTTC
v_call: TRBV7-2; j_call: TRBJ2-2; clone_size: NA; d_call: TRBD2; cdr3_aa: CASRRTSSHTGELFF; cdr3_nt: TGTGCCAGCAGAAGGACTAGTTCGCACACCGGGGAGCTGTTTTTT
v_call: TRBV27; j_call: TRBJ2-6; clone_size: NA; d_call: NA; cdr3_aa: CASSLLEGRGANVLTF; cdr3_nt: TGTGCCAGCAGTTTACTAGAGGGTAGGGGGGCCAACGTCCTGACTTTC
v_call: TRBV19; j_call: TRBJ2-2; clone_size: NA; d_call: TRBD1; cdr3_aa: CASSALHRGGTGELFF; cdr3_nt: TGTGCCAGTAGTGCCCTCCACAGGGGCGGCACCGGGGAGCTGTTTTTT
v_call: TRBV5-1; j_call: TRBJ2-1; clone_size: NA; d_call: TRBD2; cdr3_aa: CASSLVRLASNEQFF; cdr3_nt: TGCGCCAGCAGCCTGGTTCGACTAGCGTCGAATGAGCAGTTCTTC
v_call: TRBV6-5; j_call: TRBJ1-4; clone_size: few; d_call: NA; cdr3_aa: CASSYSIGGEKLFF; cdr3_nt: TGTGCCAGCAGTTACTCGATAGGGGGAGAAAAACTGTTTTTT
v_call: TRBV19; j_call: TRBJ1-1; clone_size: few; d_call: NA; cdr3_aa: CASSIIRNTEAFF; cdr3_nt: TGTGCCAGTAGTATCATCAGGAACACTGAAGCTTTCTTT
v_call: TRBV7-2; j_call: TRBJ2-1; clone_size: NA; d_call: NA; cdr3_aa: CASSPLTAHNSEQFF; cdr3_nt: TGTGCCAGCAGCCCCCTCACAGCACACAATTCTGAGCAGTTCTTC
v_call: TRBV18; j_call: TRBJ1-4; clone_size: NA; d_call: NA; cdr3_aa: CASSPGRGYEKLFF; cdr3_nt: TGTGCCAGCTCACCGGGGAGGGGATATGAAAAACTGTTTTTT
v_call: TRBV5-1; j_call: TRBJ1-1; clone_size: NA; d_call: NA; cdr3_aa: CASSGETLNTEAFF; cdr3_nt: TGCGCCAGCAGCGGGGAGACCTTGAACACTGAAGCTTTCTTT
v_call: TRBV19; j_call: TRBJ2-7; clone_size: NA; d_call: NA; cdr3_aa: CASSDNYEQYF; cdr3_nt: TGTGCCAGTAGCGACAACTACGAGCAGTACTTC